The 25 T cell receptor beta chains reported below all come from one sample, sequenced in a study of blood T cell repertoires in COVID-19. TCRdb's copy holds only in-frame clones and misses some; the assay was immunoSEQ multiplex PCR. The data hold just over 90,000 clones, with roughly 85% observed a single time. What was sequenced was peripheral blood. The receptors here all came from a human donor in a cohort sampled during active COVID-19.

This clone was detected ten times or more. The chain couples TRBV28 to TRBJ1-2, with a possible D match to TRBD1 (5 bases). Per the germline V gene, CDR1 is MDHEN and CDR2 is SYDVKM. The V and J ends lost 8 bases and 4 bases respectively, with 11 bases between them. The CDR3 has 12 amino acids. CDR3 loop: CASGGISYGYTF. CDR3 nucleotides: TGTGCCAGCGGGGGGATATCCTATGGCTACACCTTC.

This chain connects TRBV6-5 to TRBJ1-1; D gene unclear. V gave up 6 bases and J gave up 4 bases, with 9 bases separating them. Germline values: CDR1 MNHEY, CDR2 SVGAGI. The length of the CDR3 is 12 residues. CDR3 in amino acids: CASSMSSTEAFF. The CDR3 nucleotides are TGTGCCAGCAGCATGAGTTCCACTGAAGCTTTCTTT.

The chain combines TRBV18 with TRBJ2-5, with TRBD2 identical over 7 bases. The CDR3 has 13 amino acids. Unmatched junction bases numbered 2, after V lost 3 bases and J lost 4 bases. Germline-derived CDR1 and CDR2 are KGHSH and LQKENI. The CDR3 is CASSPTGGETQYF. In DNA form, the CDR3 reads TGTGCCAGCTCACCCACGGGGGGAGAGACCCAGTACTTC.

V usage is TRBV7-9 and J usage is TRBJ1-4; unclear D gene. V lost 7 bases, J lost 5 bases, and 14 bases lay in between. From germline, CDR1 is SEHNR and CDR2 FQNEAQ (reference sequence). The CDR3 runs to 14 residues. CDR3 in amino acids: CASTFSTGNEKLFF. CDR3 DNA: TGTGCCAGCACCTTCTCGACGGGGAATGAAAAACTGTTTTTT.

In this sample, this clone turned up once. V and J are TRBV5-1 and TRBJ2-6; no clear D gene. The CDR3 contains 14 residues. Trimming removed 0 bases at V and 2 bases at J, with 3 bases between. Germline loops: CDR1 SGHRS, CDR2 YFSETQ. The DNA for the CDR3 is TGCGCCAGCAGCTTGGGTACTGGGGCCAACGTCCTGACTTTC. Its translation: CASSLGTGANVLTF.

The chain uses TRBV12-3 or TRBV12-4 and TRBJ1-5, with D perhaps matching TRBD1 (6 bases). Trimming left V 5 bases short and J 3 bases short, with 8 bases between. This CDR3 region has 13 residues. The CDR3: CASSGQPNQPQHF. CDR3 nucleotide sequence: TGTGCCAGCAGTGGACAGCCCAATCAGCCCCAGCATTTT.

The gene calls are TRBV6-5 and TRBJ2-5, with 7 nucleotides matching TRBD1. The V gene's germline CDR1 is MNHEY and CDR2 SVGAGI. J lost 5 bases, V lost 6 bases, and 3 bases had no gene match. The CDR3 is 12 amino acids. CDR3 protein: CASRGRGETQYF. The CDR3 DNA sequence: TGTGCCAGCAGAGGCAGGGGGGAGACCCAGTACTTC.

This clone was seen just once. The CDR3 reads CASSLVPDRVGNTIYF. DNA for the CDR3: TGTGCCAGCAGCTTAGTCCCCGACAGGGTCGGAAACACCATATATTTT. The chain is built from TRBV7-2 and TRBJ1-3, with 7 bases fitting TRBD1. The CDR3 loop spans 16 amino acids. Trimming cost V 1 base and J 4 bases; bases outside gene matches: 7. Germline V gene data show CDR1 as SGHTA and CDR2 as FQGNSA.

The chain has TRBV3-1 (or the pseudogene TRBV3-2) and TRBJ2-4, with TRBD1 matching 7 bases. Germline CDR1 reads LGHDT; CDR2 reads YNNKEL (reference sequence). The V gene end was trimmed by 4 bases and the J gene end by 2 bases; junction bases not matched to a gene: 11. This CDR3 region has 17 residues. CDR3 DNA: TGTGCCAGCAGCCCCTCAGTAAAGGGGGCTTCCAAAAACATTCAGTACTTC. It yields the protein CASSPSVKGASKNIQYF.

V gene TRBV5-1 combines with J gene TRBJ2-2; D gene uncertain. Per germline, CDR1 SGHRS and CDR2 YFSETQ. CDR3 length: 14 residues. V was clipped by 1 base and J by 10 bases, with 14 bases between them. The CDR3 DNA follows: TGCGCCAGCAGCTTGCCCCCCGAGCGCCCGGAGCTGTTTTTT. It yields the protein CASSLPPERPELFF.

The chain uses TRBV19 and TRBJ2-4; maybe TRBD2 (5 bases). This CDR3 contains 15 residues. Trimming took off 6 bases at V and 9 bases at J, with 21 bases between the two ends. In germline, CDR1 is LNHDA, CDR2 SQIVND (reference sequence). CDR3 in DNA: TGTGCCAGTAGCCTCGTGGCCGCGGGCTCGGTCATTCAGTACTTC. It specifies CASSLVAAGSVIQYF.

The chain employs TRBV28 and TRBJ2-3; a weak D match, TRBD1 (7 bases). Germline V lookup: CDR1 MDHEN, CDR2 SYDVKM. This CDR3 is built from 15 residues. V was pared by 7 bases and J by 1 base, with 15 bases between. The DNA of the CDR3 is TGTGCCAGCACCCAGGGGGGAGTCGGCACAGATACGCAGTATTTT. This encodes CASTQGGVGTDTQYF.

This rearrangement joins TRBV28 to TRBJ2-7, with no clear D. CDR1 and CDR2 (germline): MDHEN, SYDVKM. The length of the CDR3 is 11 residues. V shed 5 bases and J shed 3 bases, with 5 bases lying between them. CDR3 nucleotide sequence: TGTGCCAGCAGTCCCCACTACGAGCAGTACTTC. It is translated as CASSPHYEQYF.

V gene TRBV5-8 combines with J gene TRBJ1-6; D possibly corresponds to TRBD1 (5 bases). Per the germline V gene, CDR1 is SGHTS and CDR2 is YDEGEE. The CDR3 is made up of 16 amino acids. Deletions cut 0 bases from V and 4 bases from J, with 11 bases between. The DNA of the CDR3 is TGTGCCAGCAGCTTGGAGGGGCGCACTTATAATTCACCCCTCCACTTT. It yields the protein CASSLEGRTYNSPLHF.

The chain couples TRBV28 to TRBJ2-7; 10 bases map to TRBD1. CDR3 length: 15 residues. Germline V gene sequence: CDR1 MDHEN, CDR2 SYDVKM. J was trimmed by 4 bases and V by 6 bases; bases with no gene match: 9. CDR3 region: CASSPPGQGKYEQYF. DNA of the CDR3: TGTGCCAGCAGCCCGCCGGGACAGGGGAAATACGAGCAGTACTTC.

The chain has TRBV7-8 and TRBJ2-2, with 8 nucleotides matching TRBD2. V was clipped by 4 bases and J by 4 bases; unmatched bases: 5. The CDR3 spans 15 residues. Per germline, CDR1 SGHVS and CDR2 FQNEAQ. The CDR3 coding sequence is TGTGCCAGCAGCTCCCCGGGACTAGGCACCGGGGAGCTGTTTTTT. As protein: CASSSPGLGTGELFF.

V gene TRBV11-2 combines with J gene TRBJ1-1; D might be TRBD1 (6 bases). Germline CDR1 and CDR2: SGHAT and FQNNGV. V was cut by 6 bases and J by 2 bases, with 13 bases left in between. CDR3 length: 14 amino acids. The CDR3, as DNA: TGTGCCAGCAGACCTCCAGGGGTAAACACTGAAGCTTTCTTT. Protein: CASRPPGVNTEAFF. The full variable domain, in which reference TRBV11-2 and TRBJ1-1 provide the parts outside the CDR3, is EAGVAQSPRYKIIEKRQSVAFWCNPISGHATLYWYQQILGQGPKLLIQFQNNGVVDDSQLPKDRFSAERLKGVDSTLKIQPAKLEDSAVYLCASRPPGVNTEAFFGQGTRLTVV.

This chain connects TRBV4-1 to TRBJ2-3, with 8 bases matching TRBD2. Looked up from germline, CDR1 is MGHRA and CDR2 is YSYEKL. The CDR3 contains 18 residues. V shed 0 bases and J 5 bases; nucleotides not matched to a gene: 13. CDR3 in DNA: TGCGCCAGCAGCCAAGAGACAGCGGGAGTGGGAGTTGGAGATACGCAGTATTTT. Translation: CASSQETAGVGVGDTQYF.

V gene TRBV7-9 combines with J gene TRBJ1-1; tentative D call: TRBD1 (6 bases). This CDR3 region has 13 residues. Germline values: CDR1 SEHNR, CDR2 FQNEAQ (reference sequence). V lost 1 base and J 5 bases, leaving 8 bases between the germline ends. The CDR3 is CASSLGGGTEAFF. Written as DNA, the CDR3 is TGTGCCAGCAGCTTAGGAGGGGGTACTGAAGCTTTCTTT.

V is TRBV15 and J is TRBJ2-7, with TRBD2 as a possible D gene (5 bases). Trimming shortened V by 1 base and J by 0 bases, and 10 bases separated the two germline ends. The CDR3 covers 15 residues. Germline CDR1 LNHNV, CDR2 YYDKDF (reference sequence). CDR3: CATSRGGSYSYEQYF. The CDR3 DNA reads TGTGCCACCAGCAGAGGCGGGTCTTACTCCTACGAGCAGTACTTC.

This clone was counted a single time. The chain combines TRBV11-2 with TRBJ1-2; 8 bases line up with TRBD1. Germline CDR1 SGHAT, CDR2 FQNNGV. The CDR3 spans 14 residues. Trimming took 5 bases from V and 1 from J; bases not matched to a gene: 3. In DNA form, the CDR3 reads TGTGCCAGCAGCGGCAGGGGGCGTAACTATGGCTACACCTTC. This translates into CASSGRGRNYGYTF.

The V call is TRBV7-8, the J call TRBJ2-1, with 8 bases matching TRBD2. CDR1 SGHVS and CDR2 FQNEAQ come from the germline V gene. The CDR3 has 15 residues. As DNA, the CDR3 is TGTGCTACATTCCCCGGGACTAGTTTTCGGAATGAGCAGTTCTTC. This encodes CATFPGTSFRNEQFF.

The chain is built from TRBV30 and TRBJ1-1; D remains ambiguous. The CDR3 runs to 10 residues. The V end was cut by 4 bases, the J end by 5 bases, with 5 bases between. Germline CDR1 is GTSNPN and CDR2 is SVGIG (reference sequence). CDR3 bases: TGTGCCTGGAAGGAGACTGAAGCTTTCTTT. It yields the protein CAWKETEAFF.

V usage is TRBV2 and J usage is TRBJ2-5, with TRBD1 matching over 7 bases. J gave up 6 bases and V 4 bases, and 8 bases lay outside the gene matches. CDR3 length: 14 amino acids. Per germline, CDR1 SNHLY and CDR2 FYNNEI. Written as DNA, the CDR3 is TGTGCCAGCAGTGTGTATAGGGGGCTAAAGACCCAGTACTTC. Translated: CASSVYRGLKTQYF. Full variable domain (remainder filled in from reference TRBV2 and TRBJ2-5): EPEVTQTPSHQVTQMGQEVILRCVPISNHLYFYWYRQILGQKVEFLVSFYNNEISEKSEIFDDQFSVERPDGSNFTLKIRSTKLEDSAMYFCASSVYRGLKTQYFGPGTRLLVL.

This chain links TRBV24-1 with TRBJ2-1; 11 bases match TRBD1. After removal of 5 bases from V and 4 bases from J, the junction contained 6 bases not matched to a gene. CDR3 length equals 16 residues. CDR1 is KGHDR and CDR2 is SFDVKD in the germline V gene. CDR3 sequence: CATSASGTGGYNEQFF. CDR3 nucleotide sequence: TGTGCCACCAGTGCCTCCGGGACAGGGGGGTACAATGAGCAGTTCTTC.